This T cell receptor beta chain appears in the sequencing data of a study of T cell changes during pregnancy in multiple sclerosis. TCRdb keeps only in-frame clones here, not all; method: immunoSEQ multiplex PCR. The sample has tens of thousands of clones, around 90% seen once; the top ten hold less than 2%. The germline V gene has CDR1 SGHTA and CDR2 FQGNSA. This CDR3 is 15 amino acids long. Trimming shortened V by 3 bases and J by 4 bases, and 16 bases separated the two germline ends. The TCR sequence derives from a female donor with multiple sclerosis, enrolled in a pregnancy study. The J gene is TRBJ2-7, the V gene TRBV7-2, with D perhaps matching TRBD2 (7 bases). The specimen was peripheral blood, collected in the first trimester of pregnancy. The CDR3 DNA follows: TGTGCCAGCAGCTTTTCGACAGGCGGGGGTTACGAGCAGTACTTC. Translating it yields CASSFSTGGGYEQYF.